This section outlines one T cell receptor (beta chain) sequence together with its context. This clone appeared once. The target of this receptor is not known. Base qualities are not provided; no much larger clone lies one nucleotide away. The data derive from a study of T cell responses to AZD1222 COVID-19 vaccine (TCRdb year 2021). Background on the whole study: TCR sequencing was performed for more than 230 trial participants, of whom about 200 were given two doses of AZD1222 and 26 were given two doses of MenACWY control vaccine. Enrollment into the trials was organized by age into subgroups of 18-55, 56-69 and 70-plus years, and those subgroups contained approximately 160, 26 and 62 TCR-sequenced participants, respectively. The investigation overall reported the following: Because no day 14 peak-response samples were available, repertoires were characterized only after the peak T cell response. Participants were mostly white British and included more females than males, and it was suggested by the authors that clonal diversity may have been underestimated. The 56-69-year group was small, and its depth increase did not reach significance, likely because of low power. After two AZD1222 doses, both the breadth and the depth of spike-specific TCRs were significantly higher than at day 0 and than in MenACWY recipients. Vaccine-associated CD4 TCRs spanned the whole spike protein, with dominant responses in regions 160-218 and 743-854. Reportedly, close to half of the unique spike-specific TCRs recognized epitopes lying outside the regions that are mutated in the B.1.351 and B.1.1.7 variants. Conclusions about previously exposed vaccinees were limited because only 5 or 6 AZD1222 recipients were SARS-CoV-2 seropositive at baseline.

What the time point label conveys for this sample: about 28 days (+/-7) after the second vaccine dose. AZD1222 recipients given second doses at about 4 weeks or at about 12 weeks were pooled, since spike-specific TCR depth and breadth were not found to differ between the two schedules. Samples from vaccinated people were obtained from the UK trials COV001 and COV002, which included a single-blind randomized controlled phase 2/3 trial of AZD1222 (ChAdOx1 nCoV-19) in healthy adults. For TCRbeta chain sequencing, PBMC samples from trial participants were taken at day 0 and at day 28 after the second dose. The CDR3 regions of human TCRbeta chains were analyzed by immunosequencing. Per the authors' processing: Repertoire TCRs were checked for matches against a reference library of SARS-CoV-2-specific TCRs that had been generated using the MIRA antigen-specificity platform. Breadth was defined as the fraction of unique TCRs that were SARS-CoV-2-associated, and depth was defined as the fraction of total T cells that were SARS-CoV-2-associated. Using the MIRA data, every spike-specific TCR was mapped to the spike region that the TCR reacted to and assigned to either a CD4 or a CD8 class. Log10-transformed breadth and depth values were compared by one-way ANOVA with Sidak's multiple comparisons tests. TCRdb took this table from immuneACCESS and kept in-frame rearrangements with V and J called. Such tables lack part of the clones; where checked against another copy, unresolved V genes explain under half of the gap, and the rest is unexplained. D and trimming were read from the DNA, whereas the V and J calls and clone size are those reported in that table. A total of about 150,000 clones appear in this sample, approximately 91% of them only once. About 2% of the sample is held by the ten biggest clonotypes.

Here V drops 0 bases and J drops 8 bases, and the junction holds 10 bases not matched to any gene. From its cysteine to its phenylalanine, the CDR3 spans 16 amino acids. The retained sequence is limited to the CDR3, 48 bases, with the frame set at the first base. From a lookup of the germline V gene, CDR1 and CDR2 are SGDLS and YYNGEE. The clonotype was recovered from an adult who received the AZD1222 COVID-19 vaccine. Source: peripheral blood, taken 28 days after the second AZD1222 dose. The chain uses TRBV9 and TRBJ1-4, with 7 bases in between that match TRBD1. The CDR3 protein sequence reads: CASSVVPQGVKEKLFF. The base sequence is TGTGCCAGCAGCGTAGTCCCCCAGGGGGTTAAGGAAAAACTGTTTTTT.